This T cell receptor beta chain was sequenced for a study of cytotoxic CD8 clonotypes in ibrutinib-treated CLL. The ends were cut back, 3 bases at V and 4 bases at J, with 9 bases in the middle. This CDR3 region has 13 residues. Germline V gene sequence: CDR1 LNHDA, CDR2 SQIVND (reference sequence). Produced via immunoSEQ multiplex PCR; TCRdb's table is partial and in-frame only. The table records approximately 190,000 clones, about four fifths of them present only once. The receptor comes from a human donor with chronic lymphocytic leukemia. The V and J genes are TRBV19 and TRBJ1-2; D gene unclear. The specimen was PBMCs, collected after 12 months of ibrutinib treatment. The CDR3 DNA is TGTGCCAGTAGTATCGGGAACCTCTATGGCTACACCTTC. Translated, it gives CASSIGNLYGYTF.